This TCR beta chain stems from a study of cytomegalovirus exposure and HLA in healthy donors. V shed 6 bases and J 6 bases; nucleotides not matched to a gene: 2. The CDR3 loop spans 14 amino acids. Germline V gene sequence: CDR1 LNHDA, CDR2 SQIVND (reference sequence). 13 Jbeta primers and 60 Vbeta primers were used for the PCR. Assay used: immunoSEQ multiplex PCR; TCRdb lists only in-frame clones, some missing. Of roughly 180,000 clones listed, 75% to 90% are singletons. The TCR sequence derives from a man younger than 45 in good health and CMV-seropositive. Sequenced: PBMCs. The chain recombines TRBV19 with TRBJ2-3; 14 positions agree with TRBD2. For the CDR3, the DNA is TGTGCCAGTAGGACTAGCGGGGGGGCGGATACGCAGTATTTT. As protein: CASRTSGGADTQYF.